These 32 T cell receptor beta chains originate from one sample sequenced in a study of breast tumors, draining lymph nodes, adjacent tissues. TCRdb analysed the multiplex PCR reads with MiXCR anew, one entry per CDR3 protein. The sample contains about 230,000 distinct CDR3 sequences, about a third of which appear only once. Samples came from axillary lymph nodes draining the breast cancer. The sample taken for sequencing was axillary lymph node tissue. The receptors here all came from a female donor with breast cancer. Some clones in this sample may be carry-over from other donors' samples.

This clonotype was seen ten or more times. CDR3 DNA: TGTGCCAGCAGTAAGAGGGGGGGGACAAAAGAGACCCAGTACTTC. Translating gives CASSKRGGTKETQYF. The chain carries TRBV6-5 and TRBJ2-5; possible D gene TRBD2, 7 bases. Germline-derived CDR1 and CDR2 are MNHEY and SVGAGI. V lost 5 bases to trimming and J lost 3 bases, with 16 bases between them. This CDR3 contains 15 residues.

There are a few counts of this clonotype. A much larger clonotype is one base distant, so this may be a read error. V is TRBV5-4 and J is TRBJ1-2; a possible D gene is TRBD1 (6 bases). V was cut by 1 base and J by 0 bases, with 7 bases left in between. Germline CDR1 SGHNT, CDR2 YYREEE (reference sequence). CDR3 length: 14 residues. CDR3 sequence: CASSLKGANYGYTF. The CDR3 DNA reads TGTGCCAGCAGCTTGAAGGGGGCTAACTATGGCTACACCTTC. Full variable domain (missing parts from reference TRBV5-4 and TRBJ1-2): ETGVTQSPTHLIKTRGQQVTLRCSSQSGHNTVSWYQQALGQGPQFIFQYYREEENGRGNFPPRFSGLQFPNYSSELNVNALELDDSALYLCASSLKGANYGYTFGSGTRLTVV.

The rearrangement joins TRBV2 to TRBJ1-4; D might be TRBD1 (5 bases). The CDR3 is 17 residues long. The V end was cut by 2 bases, the J end by 5 bases, with 18 bases between. CDR1 SNHLY and CDR2 FYNNEI come from the germline V gene. CDR3 residues: CASSESRTGPYNEKLFF. The CDR3 DNA sequence: TGTGCCAGCAGTGAATCAAGGACGGGGCCCTACAATGAAAAACTGTTTTTT.

The chain recombines TRBV29-1 with TRBJ2-1; 14 bases are a match to TRBD2. The CDR3 has 16 residues. Germline V gene lookup returns CDR1 SQVTM and CDR2 ANQGSEA. The V segment lost 5 bases and the J segment 6 bases; nucleotides outside the gene matches: 9. DNA of the CDR3: TGCAGCGTTTTCCATCAGACTAGCGGGAGGGCCAATGAGCAGTTCTTC. This encodes CSVFHQTSGRANEQFF.

Many counts were recorded for this clonotype. This chain joins TRBV20-1 and TRBJ2-4; 12 nucleotides line up with TRBD2. J gave up 1 base and V 5 bases, and 3 bases lay outside the gene matches. Germline V gene sequence: CDR1 DFQATT, CDR2 SNEGSKA (reference sequence). The CDR3 totals 15 residues. The CDR3 spells CSAPTSGSAKNIQYF. DNA of the CDR3: TGCAGTGCTCCGACTAGCGGGAGTGCCAAAAACATTCAGTACTTC.

Concerning this clonotype itself: A much larger clone differs by one base, so this may be a read error. J is TRBJ1-5 and V is TRBV6-5, with TRBD1 matching over 9 bases. The CDR3 is 15 amino acids. CDR1 is MNHEY, CDR2 SVGAGI, per germline. Trimming took 10 bases from V and 6 from J; bases not matched to a gene: 13. The CDR3 DNA reads TGTGCCACCGCTTCACGGACAGGGGTGGGTCAGCCCCAGCATTTT. Its protein product is CATASRTGVGQPQHF.

Many counts were recorded for this clonotype. This chain joins TRBV5-1 and TRBJ2-1; tentatively, D is TRBD2 (5 bases). Germline V CDR1 and CDR2: SGHRS, YFSETQ. Trimming stripped 7 bases from V and 9 bases from J, with 17 bases between. The CDR3 is 13 amino acids. CDR3: CASLVREGGEQFF. As DNA, the CDR3 is TGCGCCAGCCTAGTAAGAGAAGGAGGTGAGCAGTTCTTC.

This clonotype was seen ten or more times. The chain is built from TRBV7-2 and TRBJ2-2; D ambiguous. Germline V gene sequence: CDR1 SGHTA, CDR2 FQGNSA. CDR3 length: 14 residues. The V gene lost 5 bases and the J gene lost 3 bases, with 10 bases spanning the gap. CDR3 protein: CASSPPWDTGELFF. DNA for the CDR3: TGTGCCAGCAGCCCTCCTTGGGACACCGGGGAGCTGTTTTTT. The full variable domain, completed using reference TRBV7-2 and TRBJ2-2, is GAGVSQSPSNKVTEKGKDVELRCDPISGHTALYWYRQSLGQGLEFLIYFQGNSAPDKSGLPSDRFSAERTGGSVSTLTIQRTQQEDSAVYLCASSPPWDTGELFFGEGSRLTVL.

This clonotype was detected many times. The rearrangement links TRBV12-3 or TRBV12-4 to TRBJ1-3; D not resolved. V was pared by 3 bases and J by 0 bases, with 6 bases between. CDR3 length: 14 amino acids. The DNA of the CDR3 is TGTGCCAGCAGTTTCCAGAGCTCTGGAAACACCATATATTTT. As protein: CASSFQSSGNTIYF.

This clonotype was counted at least ten times. The chain joins TRBV11-3 to TRBJ1-2; D may be TRBD1 (5 bases). The CDR3 spans 16 residues. Germline CDR1 reads SGHNT; CDR2 reads YENEEA. The V end was cut by 0 bases, the J end by 2 bases, with 13 bases between. In DNA form, the CDR3 reads TGTGCCAGCAGCTTAGAGGGCAGGGAAGCGAACTATGGCTACACCTTC. Protein: CASSLEGREANYGYTF.

This clonotype appeared many times. The chain couples TRBV20-1 to TRBJ2-5, with 13 bases fitting TRBD2. Germline V CDR1 and CDR2: DFQATT, SNEGSKA (reference sequence). There are 14 residues in the CDR3. V was clipped by 6 bases and J by 2 bases; unmatched bases: 3. The CDR3 loop reads CSAGTSGAQETQYF. The CDR3 bases are TGCAGTGCAGGGACTAGCGGGGCACAAGAGACCCAGTACTTC.

This clonotype was recorded many times. This chain joins TRBV3-1 and TRBJ2-1; D is uncertain. The CDR3 consists of 14 residues. The V gene's germline CDR1 is LGHDT and CDR2 YNNKEL (reference sequence). The V end lost 3 bases, the J end lost 0 bases, and 6 bases lay between the germline ends. The CDR3 nucleotides are TGTGCCAGCAGCCAGCGGAGCTCCTACAATGAGCAGTTCTTC. Its translation is CASSQRSSYNEQFF.

This clonotype was picked up many times. The chain couples TRBV20-1 to TRBJ2-1; no reliable D call. Germline V CDR1 and CDR2: DFQATT, SNEGSKA (reference sequence). V lost 5 bases to trimming and J lost 5 bases, with 16 bases between them. The CDR3 runs 14 residues. The DNA for the CDR3 is TGCAGTGCTTCGACACGGGCGACGGACAATGAGCAGTTCTTC. Its translation: CSASTRATDNEQFF.

This clonotype was counted at least ten times. The CDR3 DNA reads as TGCGCCAGCAGCTTGGGCGGGAGGGCGGAGACCCAGTACTTC. As protein: CASSLGGRAETQYF. V usage is TRBV5-1 and J usage is TRBJ2-5, with TRBD2 matching 9 bases. The CDR3 sequence is 14 residues long. V shed 0 bases and J 5 bases; nucleotides not matched to a gene: 2. Germline assignment: CDR1 SGHRS and CDR2 YFSETQ.

This clonotype was recorded at least ten times. The chain employs TRBV6-4 and TRBJ2-7; perhaps TRBD1 as D (8 bases). V dropped 9 bases and J dropped 2 bases, with 17 bases sitting between them. The CDR3 has 14 residues. Germline V gene data show CDR1 as MRHNA and CDR2 as SNTAGT. Written as DNA, the CDR3 is TGTGCCAGTATAACAGGGGGGGCTGCCTACGAGCAGTACTTC. This encodes CASITGGAAYEQYF.

This clonotype was counted many times. The chain employs TRBV5-1 and TRBJ2-2; D not resolved. The CDR3 is 14 residues long. Per the germline V gene, CDR1 is SGHRS and CDR2 is YFSETQ. Trimming pared 4 bases from V and 0 bases from J, leaving 7 bases between. In DNA, the CDR3 is TGCGCCAGCAGCCTAGTCTCGAACACCGGGGAGCTGTTTTTT. It yields the protein CASSLVSNTGELFF.

This clonotype came up many times. The chain carries TRBV5-1 and TRBJ1-5; D remains ambiguous. CDR3 length: 15 residues. Trimming cost V 0 bases and J 6 bases, with 13 bases left between them. From germline, CDR1 is SGHRS and CDR2 YFSETQ. CDR3 coding DNA: TGCGCCAGCAGCTTGGAAGGGTCCCCCGGTCAGCCCCAGCATTTT. Translation gives CASSLEGSPGQPQHF.

Regarding this clonotype: One end of the junction varies from germline; a read error may be responsible. The rearrangement joins TRBV6-1 to TRBJ2-5; TRBD1 agrees at 9 bases. From germline, CDR1 is MNHNS and CDR2 SASEGT. This CDR3 comprises 15 residues. The CDR3 nucleotides read TGTGCCAGCAGTGGGACAGGGGTTGTTCCGGAGACCCGGTACTTC. Translating gives CASSGTGVVPETRYF.

A single count supports this clonotype. V and J are TRBV24-1 and TRBJ2-5; unclear D gene. Germline CDR1 reads KGHDR; CDR2 reads SFDVKD. V was trimmed by 4 bases and J by 5 bases, leaving 16 bases between them. This CDR3 comprises 15 residues. The CDR3 here is CATSDSPLGSETQYF. In nucleotides, the CDR3 is TGTGCCACCAGTGACAGCCCCCTGGGGTCGGAGACCCAGTACTTC.

To note about this clonotype: Given the absence of the conserved phenylalanine or tryptophan at the CDR3 end, a read error is likely. This chain links TRBV9 with TRBJ2-1, with unresolved D. CDR3 length equals 13 residues. The germline V gene has CDR1 SGDLS and CDR2 YYNGEE. The germline V and J ends were trimmed by 3 bases and 13 bases, with 17 bases remaining between them. CDR3 sequence reads: CASSADLTPRQFS. As DNA, the CDR3 is TGTGCCAGCAGCGCAGATTTGACCCCAAGACAGTTCTCC.

This clonotype appeared many times. CDR3 nucleotide sequence: TGTGCCAGCAGTCCTTTAGCGGGCCTCCATTACGAGCAGTACTTC. Its protein is CASSPLAGLHYEQYF. J is TRBJ2-7 and V is TRBV12-3 or TRBV12-4, with 7 positions matching TRBD2. The CDR3 totals 15 residues. Losses at the gene ends were 5 bases for V and 4 bases for J; bases not matched to a gene: 11.

This clonotype was detected a few times. CDR3 sequence reads: CASSFGGAEAFF. CDR3 DNA sequence: TGTGCCAGCAGCTTTGGAGGGGCCGAAGCTTTCTTT. The genes are TRBV5-4 and TRBJ1-1; TRBD1 is a possible D gene (5 bases). This CDR3 region has 12 residues. CDR1 SGHNT and CDR2 YYREEE come from the germline V gene (reference sequence). The V and J ends lost 2 bases and 8 bases respectively, with 10 bases between them.

This clonotype was seen a few times. The chain links TRBV27 to TRBJ2-1, with D possibly being TRBD1 (6 bases). V was pared by 4 bases and J by 7 bases, with 17 bases between. Germline V gives CDR1 MNHEY, CDR2 SMNVEV (reference sequence). CDR3 length: 15 residues. The CDR3 spells CASSSVGERGNEQFF. The CDR3 region has the DNA TGTGCCAGCAGTTCGGTAGGCGAGAGGGGGAATGAGCAGTTCTTC.

J is TRBJ2-7 and V is TRBV4-1; 11 bases are shared with TRBD2. The CDR3 consists of 17 residues. CDR1 is MGHRA, CDR2 YSYEKL, per germline. V shed 2 bases and J 2 bases; nucleotides not matched to a gene: 8. The DNA for the CDR3 is TGCGCCAGCAGCCAAACTTTGACTAGCGGGATCACCTACGAGCAGTACTTC. As protein: CASSQTLTSGITYEQYF.

Remarks on this clonotype: A much larger clone is a single base away; this may be a read error. In DNA form, the CDR3 reads TGCAGTGCTAGTTCTCTCATGGCGGGAGCGAGCGAGCAGTACTTC. It translates to CSASSLMAGASEQYF. The chain joins TRBV20-1 to TRBJ2-7; 7 bases are shared with TRBD2. Trimming at V came to 3 bases and at J to 6 bases, leaving 14 bases not matched to a gene. Germline CDR1 is DFQATT and CDR2 is SNEGSKA (reference sequence). This CDR3 is built from 15 residues.

V is TRBV24-1 and J is TRBJ2-2, with D unresolved. Germline CDR1 and CDR2: KGHDR and SFDVKD. The CDR3 has 16 amino acids. The V and J ends lost 7 bases and 3 bases respectively, with 17 bases between them. Here the CDR3 reads CATSSLVIQDTGELFF. The CDR3 DNA sequence: TGTGCCACCAGCAGCTTGGTTATTCAGGACACCGGGGAGCTGTTTTTT.

The CDR3 nucleotides read TGTGCCAGCAGCTTAACCGGGAGATCCGGAGAGACCCTCCACTTT. Translating gives CASSLTGRSGETLHF. The V and J genes are TRBV7-6 and TRBJ1-6; D not resolved. The CDR3 length is 15 residues. V dropped 2 bases and J dropped 14 bases, with 19 bases sitting between them. Per germline, CDR1 SGHVS and CDR2 FNYEAQ.

This clonotype was seen at least ten times. V usage is TRBV6-5 and J usage is TRBJ2-7; 7 nucleotides agree with TRBD2. The V and J ends lost 8 bases and 1 base, in that order; junction bases with no gene match: 14. This CDR3 contains 16 residues. Germline values: CDR1 MNHEY, CDR2 SVGAGI. CDR3 amino acids: CASRPSLWGGSYEQYF. CDR3 nucleotide sequence: TGTGCCAGCCGACCCAGTTTGTGGGGGGGGTCCTACGAGCAGTACTTC.

Ten or more counts support this clonotype. This sequence joins TRBV6-5 and TRBJ2-1; the match to TRBD1 covers 7 bases. This CDR3 region has 16 residues. Germline-derived CDR1 and CDR2 are MNHEY and SVGAGI. V shed 0 bases and J 4 bases; nucleotides not matched to a gene: 6. CDR3 DNA: TGTGCCAGCAGTTACTCCGAGGGGGCATCATACAATGAGCAGTTCTTC. As protein: CASSYSEGASYNEQFF.

V is TRBV4-2 and J is TRBJ2-3, with D possibly TRBD2 on 5 matching bases. Germline V gene lookup returns CDR1 LGHNA and CDR2 YNFKEQ. Trimming took off 4 bases at V and 5 bases at J, with 7 bases between the two ends. There are 12 residues in the CDR3. CDR3 protein: CASSREGDTQYF. As DNA, the CDR3 is TGTGCCAGCAGCCGAGAGGGAGATACGCAGTATTTT.

This clonotype was counted at least ten times. The rearrangement uses TRBV11-3 and TRBJ2-1; 8 nucleotides match TRBD1. Trimming at V came to 5 bases and at J to 0 bases, leaving 9 bases not matched to a gene. The CDR3 extends over 17 amino acids. Per the germline V gene, CDR1 is SGHNT and CDR2 is YENEEA. In DNA, the CDR3 is TGTGCCAGCAGCACCCTGACAGGGGCCCTCTCCTACAATGAGCAGTTCTTC. Protein product: CASSTLTGALSYNEQFF.

This clonotype was found many times. The V gene is TRBV3-1, the J gene TRBJ2-5; 10 bases are shared with TRBD1. With V trimmed by 4 bases and J by 2 bases, 7 bases remained unmatched. CDR3 length equals 16 residues. Germline V gene sequence: CDR1 LGHDT, CDR2 YNNKEL (reference sequence). DNA for the CDR3: TGTGCCAGCAGCCTAACGACAGGGGGCGCGCAAGAGACCCAGTACTTC. Amino acids: CASSLTTGGAQETQYF.